This TCR beta chain originates from a study of blood T cell repertoires in COVID-19. Overall study: Sample material is recorded as cDNA or gDNA derived from T cells, B-cell-depleted T cells, or PBMCs.

CDR1 SNHLY and CDR2 FYNNEI come from the germline V gene. This CDR3 contains 12 residues. V shed 7 bases and J shed 2 bases, with 9 bases lying between them. Sequenced by immunoSEQ multiplex PCR; TCRdb stores in-frame clones only, minus some. The data show 55,000 to 75,000 clones, just under 80% seen once. The chain recombines TRBV2 with TRBJ2-7; tentatively, D is TRBD2 (6 bases). This receptor was obtained from a human donor in a cohort sampled during active COVID-19. Sequencing was carried out using peripheral blood. The CDR3 sequence is CASTGDAYEQYF. CDR3 nucleotide sequence: TGTGCCAGCACGGGGGATGCCTACGAGCAGTACTTC.